This T cell receptor (beta chain) is from a study of blood T cell repertoires in COVID-19. V was trimmed by 2 bases and J by 0 bases, leaving 15 bases between them. This CDR3 comprises 18 residues. Germline lookup yields CDR1 SGDLS and CDR2 YYNGEE. Sequenced by immunoSEQ multiplex PCR; TCRdb stores in-frame clones only, minus some. The sample includes roughly 290,000 clones, approximately 86% seen only once; the top ten take 2.1%. The receptor comes from a woman in her twenties or thirties who had recovered from COVID-19. The chain combines TRBV9 with TRBJ2-6; perhaps TRBD1 as D (6 bases). The sequenced sample was peripheral blood. The CDR3 is CASSVTGKGYSGANVLTF. The CDR3 region has the DNA TGTGCCAGCAGCGTTACAGGGAAGGGGTACTCTGGGGCCAACGTCCTGACTTTC.